The TCR beta chain described here comes from a study of CD8+ T cells in alopecia areata. Extraction and reverse transcription of RNA yielded cDNA as the sequencing template. The data were produced by immunoSEQ multiplex PCR, yet TCRdb's version contains in-frame clones alone and is incomplete. The sample consists of 70,000 or so clones, about 30% of them appearing once. The treatment here: oral pan-JAK inhibitor, 5-10 mg twice daily. V shed 2 bases, J shed 4 bases, and the junction held 13 bases outside the gene matches. Germline CDR1 and CDR2: MNHNS and SASEGT. CDR3 size: 18 residues. Material: CD8+ T cells sorted from blood, obtained at week 4, from a patient treated with tofacitinib. The TCR originated in a human donor with alopecia areata. This chain joins TRBV6-1 and TRBJ2-2; TRBD2 aligns across 7 bases. The CDR3 reads CASSEKVGGGSGTGELFF. The DNA of the CDR3 is TGTGCCAGCAGTGAAAAAGTAGGCGGCGGGAGCGGCACCGGGGAGCTGTTTTTT.